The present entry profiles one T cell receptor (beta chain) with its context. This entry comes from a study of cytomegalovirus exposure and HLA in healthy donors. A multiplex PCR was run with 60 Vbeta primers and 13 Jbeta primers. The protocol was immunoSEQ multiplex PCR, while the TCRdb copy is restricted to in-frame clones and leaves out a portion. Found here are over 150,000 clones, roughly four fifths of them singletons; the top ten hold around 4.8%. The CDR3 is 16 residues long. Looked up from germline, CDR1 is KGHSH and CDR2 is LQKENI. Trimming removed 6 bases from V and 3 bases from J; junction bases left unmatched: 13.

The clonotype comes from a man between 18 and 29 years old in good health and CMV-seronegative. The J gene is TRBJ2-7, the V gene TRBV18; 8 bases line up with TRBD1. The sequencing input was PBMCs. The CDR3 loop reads CASSGQGGGFGYEQYF. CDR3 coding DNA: TGTGCCAGCTCTGGACAGGGTGGCGGATTTGGCTACGAGCAGTACTTC.